What follows are 29 T cell receptor beta chains derived from one specimen sequenced in a study of blood T cell repertoires in COVID-19. Assay used: immunoSEQ multiplex PCR; TCRdb lists only in-frame clones, some missing. The sample consists of around 50,000 clones, approximately 88% of them appearing once. What was sequenced was peripheral blood. These receptors were obtained from a human donor in a cohort sampled during active COVID-19.

This clone is judged medium-sized (0.01 to 0.1%). CDR3 sequence: CASSSLAAEQFF. The CDR3 DNA reads TGTGCCAGCAGCTCCTTAGCTGCTGAGCAGTTCTTC. The gene calls are TRBV5-4 and TRBJ2-1; D is undetermined. The CDR3 loop spans 12 amino acids. The ends were cut back, 3 bases at V and 9 bases at J, with 10 bases in the middle. The V gene's germline CDR1 is SGHNT and CDR2 YYREEE (reference sequence).

CDR3 nucleotide sequence: TGTGCCAGCAGCTTGGCGGGGGGGACTAGCGGAGGCATCGAGCAGTACTTC. Encoded protein: CASSLAGGTSGGIEQYF. The chain uses TRBV5-6 and TRBJ2-7, with TRBD2 matching over 11 bases. This CDR3 has 17 amino acids. Germline trimming cut 0 bases from V and 6 bases from J; bases unmatched to any gene: 11. In germline, CDR1 is SGHDT, CDR2 YYEEEE. Based on the CDR3 plus reference TRBV5-6 and TRBJ2-7, the full variable domain is DAGVTQSPTHLIKTRGQQVTLRCSPKSGHDTVSWYQQALGQGPQFIFQYYEEEERQRGNFPDRFSGHQFPNYSSELNVNALLLGDSALYLCASSLAGGTSGGIEQYFGPGTRLTVT.

This chain connects TRBV9 to TRBJ2-1; tentative D call: TRBD1 (6 bases). Germline CDR1 is SGDLS and CDR2 is YYNGEE. This CDR3 contains 15 residues. The V end lost 3 bases, the J end lost 0 bases, and 10 bases lay between the germline ends. Here the CDR3 DNA reads TGTGCCAGCAGCGCCCGGACAGCCTCCTACAATGAGCAGTTCTTC. It is translated as CASSARTASYNEQFF.

This rearrangement joins TRBV10-3 to TRBJ2-7; 10 positions agree with TRBD1. CDR1 and CDR2 (germline): ENHRY, SYGVKD. V gave up 3 bases and J gave up 1 base; unmatched junction bases: 3. The CDR3 sequence is 15 residues long. DNA for the CDR3: TGTGCCATCAGTGAACGGGACAGGGGTTCCTACGAGCAGTACTTC. It yields the protein CAISERDRGSYEQYF.

This chain uses TRBV11-2 with TRBJ1-6; D is unresolved. Germline V lookup: CDR1 SGHAT, CDR2 FQNNGV. V was shortened by 5 bases and J by 6 bases, with 11 bases between the two germline ends. The CDR3 runs 14 residues. In nucleotides, the CDR3 is TGTGCCAGCAGCCTTATAGAGGGTAATTCACCCCTCCACTTT. It codes for CASSLIEGNSPLHF.

This clone was picked up a small number of times. The chain is built from TRBV27 and TRBJ1-2, with 7 bases identical to TRBD1. V was pared by 6 bases and J by 4 bases, with 5 bases of the junction left unmatched. Looked up from germline, CDR1 is MNHEY and CDR2 is SMNVEV (reference sequence). This CDR3 spans 13 amino acids. CDR3 sequence: CASRAGGTYGYTF. CDR3 sequence (DNA): TGTGCCAGCAGGGCAGGGGGAACCTATGGCTACACCTTC.

The chain is built from TRBV5-1 and TRBJ2-7, with D possibly being TRBD1 (5 bases). The germline V gene encodes CDR1 SGHRS and CDR2 YFSETQ. The length of the CDR3 is 14 residues. V was trimmed by 4 bases and J by 0 bases, leaving 11 bases between them. Here the CDR3 reads CASSQMQGSYEQYF. CDR3 sequence (DNA): TGCGCCAGCAGCCAAATGCAGGGCTCCTACGAGCAGTACTTC.

The chain carries TRBV25-1 and TRBJ2-3; 7 positions match TRBD2. Germline V CDR1 and CDR2: MGHDK, SYGVNS. V was clipped by 6 bases and J by 4 bases; unmatched bases: 4. This CDR3 comprises 13 residues. DNA for the CDR3: TGTGCCAGCAGCTACGGGGGGTCAGATACGCAGTATTTT. Amino acid sequence: CASSYGGSDTQYF.

The V gene is TRBV19, the J gene TRBJ1-3, with D uncertain. Looked up from germline, CDR1 is LNHDA and CDR2 is SQIVND (reference sequence). Trimming removed 3 bases at V and 9 bases at J, with 9 bases between. The CDR3 runs 12 residues. CDR3 region: CASSISDRTIYF. CDR3 in DNA: TGTGCCAGTAGTATCAGCGATCGCACCATATATTTT.

This clone was observed a single time. This chain uses TRBV12-3 or TRBV12-4 with TRBJ2-5; TRBD1 matches 7 bases. With 6 bases clipped from V and 4 bases from J, the junction kept 5 bases outside the gene matches. The CDR3 is 13 residues long. The DNA for the CDR3 is TGTGCCAGCAGGACGACAGGGTTAGAGACCCAGTACTTC. Amino acids: CASRTTGLETQYF.

V is TRBV19 and J is TRBJ2-1; 10 nucleotides agree with TRBD2. This CDR3 is built from 15 residues. V was clipped by 4 bases and J by 5 bases; unmatched bases: 5. Germline V CDR1 and CDR2: LNHDA, SQIVND (reference sequence). CDR3 coding DNA: TGTGCCAGTAGTAGTCTAGCGGGAGCTAACAATGAGCAGTTCTTC. Its translation: CASSSLAGANNEQFF.

This rearrangement joins TRBV6-6 to TRBJ1-5; 9 nucleotides agree with TRBD1. V dropped 10 bases and J dropped 2; count of bases not matched to a gene: 6. Germline V CDR1 and CDR2: MNHNY, SVGAGI (reference sequence). This CDR3 has 14 amino acids. The CDR3: CATTRTGGNQPQHF. The DNA for the CDR3 is TGTGCCACCACCCGGACAGGGGGCAATCAGCCCCAGCATTTT.

This clone was seen once. The rearrangement joins TRBV5-1 to TRBJ2-1; 7 positions match TRBD1. V lost 4 bases to trimming and J lost 8 bases; unmatched junction nucleotides: 12. This CDR3 is 15 amino acids long. The V gene's germline CDR1 is SGHRS and CDR2 YFSETQ. CDR3 amino acids: CASSLEKTGLDEQFF. CDR3 coding DNA: TGCGCCAGCAGCCTAGAAAAGACAGGGCTTGATGAGCAGTTCTTC.

The CDR3 protein is CASSPPRTGPGELFF. CDR3 DNA: TGTGCCAGCTCACCACCTCGGACAGGCCCCGGGGAGCTGTTTTTT. The chain joins TRBV18 to TRBJ2-2; 7 nucleotides agree with TRBD1. This CDR3 spans 15 amino acids. Germline CDR1 is KGHSH and CDR2 is LQKENI. Trimming took 0 bases from V and 6 from J; bases not matched to a gene: 4.

V gene TRBV11-2 combines with J gene TRBJ2-3, with 12 nucleotides matching TRBD2. Germline V CDR1 and CDR2: SGHAT, FQNNGV. This CDR3 has 18 amino acids. The V segment lost 0 bases and the J segment 3 bases; nucleotides outside the gene matches: 7. CDR3: CASSLDLHLAGGTDTQYF. The CDR3 region has the DNA TGTGCCAGCAGCTTAGACCTCCATCTAGCGGGGGGGACAGATACGCAGTATTTT.

The chain is built from TRBV7-9 and TRBJ2-2; 7 bases line up with TRBD1. The ends lost 5 bases at V and 3 bases at J; junction bases unmatched: 6. The CDR3 is made up of 15 amino acids. In germline, CDR1 is SEHNR, CDR2 FQNEAQ (reference sequence). The CDR3 bases are TGTGCCAGCAGCACCCGACAGGGTTACACCGGGGAGCTGTTTTTT. Protein: CASSTRQGYTGELFF.

The chain uses TRBV6-5 and TRBJ1-3, with unresolved D. The germline CDR1 and CDR2 sequences are MNHEY and SVGAGI. This CDR3 has 15 residues. The V end was cut by 6 bases, the J end by 1 base, with 13 bases between. In nucleotides, the CDR3 is TGTGCCAGCAGGGACTCAGTGCGATCTGGAAACACCATATATTTT. Translated, it gives CASRDSVRSGNTIYF.

This chain connects TRBV6-2 or TRBV6-3 to TRBJ2-5; 10 nucleotides agree with TRBD2. This CDR3 region has 19 residues. Germline CDR1 MNHEY, CDR2 SVGEGT. The ends lost 2 bases at V and 4 bases at J; junction bases unmatched: 16. CDR3 amino acids: CASSYPSRSGGAGRETQYF. The CDR3 bases are TGTGCCAGCAGTTACCCCTCAAGGAGCGGGGGGGCCGGGAGAGAGACCCAGTACTTC.

V usage is TRBV5-1 and J usage is TRBJ2-5, with 9 bases identical to TRBD1. The V gene's germline CDR1 is SGHRS and CDR2 YFSETQ. The J segment lost 1 base and the V segment lost 3 bases, leaving 7 bases of the junction unmatched. The CDR3 runs 16 residues. As DNA, the CDR3 is TGCGCCAGCAGCTGGCTGGGGACAGGGCTCCAAGAGACCCAGTACTTC. This codes for CASSWLGTGLQETQYF.

The chain employs TRBV7-8 and TRBJ2-3, with 9 nucleotides matching TRBD2. Germline CDR1 SGHVS, CDR2 FQNEAQ. The V gene end was trimmed by 4 bases and the J gene end by 1 base; junction bases not matched to a gene: 3. This CDR3 has 15 residues. The CDR3 DNA is TGTGCCAGCAGCTCCCAGCGGGGGGGCACAGATACGCAGTATTTT. Translated: CASSSQRGGTDTQYF.

The chain recombines TRBV11-2 with TRBJ2-5, with 8 positions matching TRBD2. The CDR3 loop spans 13 amino acids. Germline V gene lookup returns CDR1 SGHAT and CDR2 FQNNGV. CDR3 residues: CATTRGGPETQYF. The CDR3 nucleotides are TGTGCTACCACACGGGGGGGGCCGGAGACCCAGTACTTC.

This clone appeared a single time. The chain joins TRBV6-5 to TRBJ1-4; a possible D gene is TRBD1 (5 bases). The CDR3 consists of 13 residues. V lost 8 bases and J 8 bases, leaving 15 bases between the germline ends. The V gene's germline CDR1 is MNHEY and CDR2 SVGAGI. CDR3 residues: CASQGQGYEKLFF. The CDR3 region has the DNA TGTGCCAGCCAAGGGCAGGGATACGAAAAACTGTTTTTT.

This clone is judged medium-sized. The CDR3 nucleotides are TGTGCCAGCAGTGATGGACAGGACGGGTTACCCCTCCACTTT. Protein product: CASSDGQDGLPLHF. This chain links TRBV2 with TRBJ1-6, with 7 bases that match TRBD1. Germline loops: CDR1 SNHLY, CDR2 FYNNEI. The CDR3 is 14 amino acids. The junction had 8 bases not matched to a gene; V was cut back by 3 bases and J by 12 bases. Complete variable domain (other parts from reference TRBV2 and TRBJ1-6): EPEVTQTPSHQVTQMGQEVILRCVPISNHLYFYWYRQILGQKVEFLVSFYNNEISEKSEIFDDQFSVERPDGSNFTLKIRSTKLEDSAMYFCASSDGQDGLPLHFGNGTRLTVT.

J is TRBJ2-6 and V is TRBV7-2; 9 positions match TRBD1. The CDR3 runs to 19 residues. The germline V gene encodes CDR1 SGHTA and CDR2 FQGNSA. V shed 5 bases, J shed 0 bases, and the junction held 11 bases outside the gene matches. CDR3 in DNA: TGTGCCAGCAGCCCCAGGTTGGGGACAGGGAACTCTGGGGCCAACGTCCTGACTTTC. It is translated as CASSPRLGTGNSGANVLTF.

The chain carries TRBV5-1 and TRBJ2-1, with 8 bases aligning to TRBD2. The CDR3 covers 15 residues. The germline gives CDR1 SGHRS, CDR2 YFSETQ. The V and J ends lost 2 bases and 8 bases, in that order; junction bases with no gene match: 9. CDR3 region: CASSLLAGRADEQFF. CDR3 DNA: TGCGCCAGCAGCTTATTAGCGGGGAGGGCCGATGAGCAGTTCTTC.

The J gene is TRBJ2-3, the V gene TRBV11-2; D is perhaps TRBD2 (7 bases). The CDR3 is made up of 14 amino acids. Germline V gene lookup returns CDR1 SGHAT and CDR2 FQNNGV. Trimming shortened V by 4 bases and J by 4 bases, and 12 bases separated the two germline ends. The CDR3 region is CASSWVGGPDTQYF. The DNA of the CDR3 is TGTGCCAGCAGCTGGGTGGGGGGGCCAGATACGCAGTATTTT.

The rearrangement links TRBV19 to TRBJ1-3, with 7 bases identical to TRBD1. The CDR3 runs 18 residues. V dropped 1 base and J dropped 0; count of bases not matched to a gene: 9. Germline CDR1 is LNHDA and CDR2 is SQIVND (reference sequence). The CDR3 sequence: CASSIGWGRGVSGNTIYF. Written as DNA, the CDR3 is TGTGCCAGTAGTATAGGATGGGGCAGGGGGGTCTCTGGAAACACCATATATTTT. The complete variable domain, with remaining parts taken from reference TRBV19 and TRBJ1-3, reads DGGITQSPKYLFRKEGQNVTLSCEQNLNHDAMYWYRQDPGQGLRLIYYSQIVNDFQKGDIAEGYSVSREKKESFPLTVTSAQKNPTAFYLCASSIGWGRGVSGNTIYFGEGSWLTVV.

The chain uses TRBV5-1 and TRBJ2-3, with 11 bases identical to TRBD2. V gave up 2 bases and J gave up 0 bases; unmatched junction bases: 2. Germline CDR1 is SGHRS and CDR2 is YFSETQ. This CDR3 has 16 residues. CDR3 in amino acids: CASSFTSGGSTDTQYF. CDR3 bases: TGCGCCAGCAGCTTTACTAGCGGGGGTAGCACAGATACGCAGTATTTT.

The rearrangement joins TRBV5-1 to TRBJ2-5; TRBD2 might be the D (5 bases). The CDR3 runs to 14 residues. The V gene's germline CDR1 is SGHRS and CDR2 YFSETQ. V gave up 2 bases and J gave up 0 bases, with 8 bases separating them. CDR3 DNA: TGCGCCAGCAGCTTTCAAGCGGACCAAGAGACCCAGTACTTC. It yields the protein CASSFQADQETQYF.